One and the same sample provided the 9 T cell receptor beta chains below, sequenced in a study of technical replicates of blood from several donors. TCRdb's copy holds only in-frame clones and misses some; the assay was immunoSEQ multiplex PCR. The top ten clones hold 0.25% to 0.35% of a sample with about 97,000 clones, roughly 95% of them seen once. Material: T cells isolated from PBMCs. The receptors shown here come from a human donor in good health.

The V and J genes are TRBV27 and TRBJ1-1; perhaps TRBD1 as D (6 bases). Germline-derived CDR1 and CDR2 are MNHEY and SMNVEV (reference sequence). The CDR3 is 12 residues long. The V gene lost 4 bases and the J gene lost 8 bases, with 11 bases spanning the gap. CDR3 residues: CASSSPTGEAFF. CDR3 DNA: TGTGCCAGCAGTTCCCCAACAGGGGAAGCTTTCTTT.

J is TRBJ2-5 and V is TRBV15; 8 bases are shared with TRBD2. V was pared by 2 bases and J by 2 bases, with 7 bases of the junction left unmatched. The CDR3 runs 16 residues. CDR1 and CDR2 from the germline V gene are LNHNV and YYDKDF (reference sequence). CDR3 in DNA: TGTGCCACCAGCAGAACACTAGCGGTTTTGCAAGAGACCCAGTACTTC. Translation: CATSRTLAVLQETQYF.

The V gene is TRBV6-6, the J gene TRBJ1-1, with TRBD1 matching 7 bases. Trimming cost V 5 bases and J 3 bases; bases outside gene matches: 3. The CDR3 extends over 13 amino acids. Germline loops: CDR1 MNHNY, CDR2 SVGAGI (reference sequence). CDR3 sequence: CASSPGGYTEAFF. The CDR3, as DNA: TGTGCCAGCAGTCCAGGGGGTTACACTGAAGCTTTCTTT.

This clone is a singleton in its sample. The CDR3 reads CASSETLAGVYAAGELFF. Written as DNA, the CDR3 is TGTGCCAGCAGTGAAACCCTAGCGGGAGTATATGCCGCCGGGGAGCTGTTTTTT. The V and J genes are TRBV2 and TRBJ2-2; 10 positions match TRBD2. The CDR3 sequence is 18 residues long. Germline V lookup: CDR1 SNHLY, CDR2 FYNNEI. V gave up 2 bases and J gave up 6 bases; unmatched junction bases: 12.

The genes are TRBV11-2 and TRBJ1-1; D not certain. CDR3 length equals 14 residues. Germline V gene lookup returns CDR1 SGHAT and CDR2 FQNNGV. Trimming stripped 1 base from V and 5 bases from J, with 11 bases between. The CDR3 coding sequence is TGTGCCAGCAGCTTAGTCCAGTTGCGGACTGAAGCTTTCTTT. This sequence encodes CASSLVQLRTEAFF.

The chain has TRBV6-1 and TRBJ2-3; TRBD2 might be the D (7 bases). The ends were cut back, 0 bases at V and 2 bases at J, with 15 bases in the middle. CDR1 and CDR2 from the germline V gene are MNHNS and SASEGT. The CDR3 is 17 residues long. CDR3 protein: CASSEARGEGITDTQYF. In nucleotides, the CDR3 is TGTGCCAGCAGTGAAGCGAGGGGGGAGGGAATCACAGATACGCAGTATTTT.

CDR3 sequence: CASSEQGTDTQYF. The CDR3 region has the DNA TGTGCCAGCAGTGAACAGGGCACAGATACGCAGTATTTT. V usage is TRBV2 and J usage is TRBJ2-3; no firm D call. Germline CDR1 reads SNHLY; CDR2 reads FYNNEI. This CDR3 region has 13 residues. V lost 2 bases, J lost 1 base, and 4 bases lay in between.

The chain's CDR3 is CASRPAGGTPYEQYF. The CDR3 DNA follows: TGTGCCAGCAGGCCCGCCGGGGGAACCCCCTACGAGCAGTACTTC. This chain links TRBV6-5 with TRBJ2-7, with D possibly matching TRBD2 (6 bases). V was pared by 6 bases and J by 2 bases, with 17 bases between. The CDR3 length is 15 residues. Per the germline V gene, CDR1 is MNHEY and CDR2 is SVGAGI.

The CDR3 DNA sequence: TGTGCCAGCAGCCCGGAGTCTGGGGCCAACGTCCTGACTTTC. Translated, it gives CASSPESGANVLTF. The chain recombines TRBV5-6 with TRBJ2-6; D ambiguous. Trimming took off 4 bases at V and 1 base at J, with 6 bases between the two ends. This CDR3 spans 14 amino acids. CDR1 SGHDT and CDR2 YYEEEE come from the germline V gene.